The entry below gives a single T cell receptor (beta chain) sequence along with its context. These data are taken from a study of technical replicates of blood from a handful of donors. The table came from immunoSEQ multiplex PCR; TCRdb's copy has only in-frame clones and leaves some out. The data contain tens of thousands of clones, about 95% of them singletons. CDR1 MGHRA and CDR2 YSYEKL come from the germline V gene. The CDR3 contains 16 residues. The V gene end was trimmed by 2 bases and the J gene end by 5 bases; junction bases not matched to a gene: 6. The sequence came from a human donor in good health. Some clones in this sample may be carry-over from other donors' samples. The sample consisted of PBMCs. The chain recombines TRBV4-1 with TRBJ2-1, with TRBD2 matching 10 bases. The CDR3, as DNA: TGCGCCAGCAGCCAATCGCTAGCGGGAGCTCACAATGAGCAGTTCTTC. Translating gives CASSQSLAGAHNEQFF.